This T cell receptor beta chain was obtained from a study of blood T cell repertoires in COVID-19. Study as a whole: The United States, Italy and Spain supplied acute and convalescent COVID-19 samples.

The germline CDR1 and CDR2 sequences are SGDLS and YYNGEE. The CDR3 contains 17 residues. The trim removed 1 base at V and 1 base at J, leaving 5 bases unmatched. Original handling: How many nucleated cells were present was estimated from reference gene primer amplification. Data came from immunoSEQ multiplex PCR; TCRdb stores just in-frame clones and leaves some out. The V and J calls and clone size come from that table; D and trimming were worked out from the DNA. Of a few hundred thousand clones detected, under 90% appear once; the ten largest clones hold under 3.5%. Categorization into cohorts depended on clinical history that participants reported. It was within 2 weeks before study entry that exposed participants met a COVID-19 case.

This sequence originates from a woman aged 45-60 years who had been exposed to COVID-19. The specimen was PBMCs or T cells enriched from blood (not recorded which). The chain couples TRBV9 to TRBJ2-3; TRBD2 matches 11 bases. The CDR3: CASSVRGSGGGTDTQYF. CDR3 nucleotides: TGTGCCAGCAGCGTAAGGGGTAGCGGGGGGGGCACAGATACGCAGTATTTT. The full variable domain, its missing parts supplied by reference TRBV9 and TRBJ2-3, is DSGVTQTPKHLITATGQRVTLRCSPRSGDLSVYWYQQSLDQGLQFLIQYYNGEERAKGNILERFSAQQFPDLHSELNLSSLELGDSALYFCASSVRGSGGGTDTQYFGPGTRLTVL.